This entry lists 11 T cell receptor beta chains sequenced from one sample in a study of blood T cell repertoires in COVID-19. The repertoire was sequenced with immunoSEQ multiplex PCR; TCRdb's copy has only in-frame clones and lacks some. The sample gives around 140,000 clones, 75% to 90% of which show up once; 11% is in the top ten. The material sequenced was PBMCs or T cells enriched from blood (not recorded which). The receptors shown here come from a man aged 60-69 years who had recovered from COVID-19.

The chain employs TRBV15 and TRBJ1-4; D not resolved. V lost 4 bases and J 7 bases, leaving 19 bases between the germline ends. Per germline, CDR1 LNHNV and CDR2 YYDKDF (reference sequence). The CDR3 runs 16 residues. As DNA, the CDR3 is TGTGCCACCAGCAACCAAGACGGGTCCGGCGGTGAAAAACTGTTTTTT. Translation: CATSNQDGSGGEKLFF.

The chain employs TRBV27 and TRBJ1-4; a weak D match, TRBD1 (5 bases). V dropped 7 bases and J dropped 5 bases, with 20 bases sitting between them. The CDR3 runs 16 residues. Germline CDR1 MNHEY, CDR2 SMNVEV (reference sequence). The CDR3 DNA is TGTGCCAGCACCCCCCGGCACGGGGGTTCCAATGAAAAACTGTTTTTT. Translation gives CASTPRHGGSNEKLFF.

This rearrangement joins TRBV4-1 to TRBJ2-6; D perhaps matches TRBD2 (6 bases). The germline V and J ends were trimmed by 1 base and 3 bases, with 13 bases remaining between them. Germline V CDR1 and CDR2: MGHRA, YSYEKL. This CDR3 is built from 17 residues. The CDR3 loop is CASSQVGGPSGANVLTF. CDR3 DNA: TGCGCCAGCAGCCAAGTCGGAGGGCCTAGTGGGGCCAACGTCCTGACTTTC.

The rearrangement joins TRBV2 to TRBJ2-7; 11 bases match TRBD1. The CDR3 runs to 13 residues. The germline gives CDR1 SNHLY, CDR2 FYNNEI. The J segment lost 6 bases and the V segment lost 10 bases, leaving 8 bases of the junction unmatched. The CDR3 loop is CANNGQGAAEQYF. The CDR3 DNA sequence: TGTGCCAACAACGGACAGGGGGCGGCCGAGCAGTACTTC.

The gene calls are TRBV30 and TRBJ2-1, with D perhaps TRBD1 (6 bases). Per germline, CDR1 GTSNPN and CDR2 SVGIG (reference sequence). This CDR3 comprises 13 residues. V lost 4 bases, J lost 0 bases, and 7 bases lay in between. Here the CDR3 DNA reads TGTGCCTGGAACAGGGCCTCCTACAATGAGCAGTTCTTC. Encoded protein: CAWNRASYNEQFF.

The chain uses TRBV2 and TRBJ1-2; TRBD1 might be the D (6 bases). Per germline, CDR1 SNHLY and CDR2 FYNNEI. V was trimmed by 4 bases and J by 5 bases, leaving 14 bases between them. The CDR3 loop spans 14 amino acids. CDR3 nucleotide sequence: TGTGCCAGCAGTGGGGCAGGACAGAAATATGGCTACACCTTC. This codes for CASSGAGQKYGYTF.

The chain joins TRBV9 to TRBJ2-7; tentative D call: TRBD2 (6 bases). CDR1 is SGDLS, CDR2 YYNGEE, per germline. This CDR3 has 15 amino acids. The ends were cut back, 0 bases at V and 0 bases at J, with 10 bases in the middle. This CDR3 reads CASSVGDSSSYEQYF. The CDR3 DNA follows: TGTGCCAGCAGCGTAGGGGACTCCAGCTCCTACGAGCAGTACTTC. Filled out from reference TRBV9 and TRBJ2-7, the complete variable domain reads DSGVTQTPKHLITATGQRVTLRCSPRSGDLSVYWYQQSLDQGLQFLIQYYNGEERAKGNILERFSAQQFPDLHSELNLSSLELGDSALYFCASSVGDSSSYEQYFGPGTRLTVT.

This rearrangement joins TRBV27 to TRBJ1-2; D is unclear. The V and J ends lost 2 bases and 2 bases respectively, with 9 bases between them. CDR1 is MNHEY and CDR2 is SMNVEV in the germline V gene (reference sequence). The CDR3 is 14 residues long. The CDR3 spells CASSLVGRNYGYTF. CDR3 DNA sequence: TGTGCCAGCAGTTTAGTGGGCAGGAACTATGGCTACACCTTC.

This clone was picked up a small number of times. The chain links TRBV10-1 to TRBJ1-5, with D possibly matching TRBD1 (5 bases). Germline CDR1 reads WNHNN; CDR2 reads SYGVQD (reference sequence). V lost 3 bases and J lost 4, with 22 bases in between. This CDR3 has 18 residues. The CDR3 DNA follows: TGCGCCAGCAGTGACAGGAGTAGGGACTTACGGCCGAATCAGCCCCAGCATTTT. Amino acids: CASSDRSRDLRPNQPQHF.

V gene TRBV19 combines with J gene TRBJ1-6; the match to TRBD1 covers 10 bases. The length of the CDR3 is 16 residues. The trim removed 11 bases at V and 8 bases at J, leaving 15 bases unmatched. Germline assignment: CDR1 LNHDA and CDR2 SQIVND (reference sequence). The CDR3 sequence: CASRPFRGQGYSPLHF. As DNA, the CDR3 is TGTGCCTCCAGACCCTTCCGGGGACAGGGGTATTCACCCCTCCACTTT.

The chain carries TRBV27 and TRBJ2-3; 7 bases align to TRBD2. Germline loops: CDR1 MNHEY, CDR2 SMNVEV (reference sequence). Losses at the gene ends were 4 bases for V and 2 bases for J; bases not matched to a gene: 6. This CDR3 is 15 amino acids long. The CDR3 DNA follows: TGTGCCAGCAGTTCGCTAGCGGCCCCCACAGATACGCAGTATTTT. The encoded protein is CASSSLAAPTDTQYF.